This T cell receptor beta chain was recovered during a study of tumor-infiltrating lymphocytes in oesophageal squamous cell carcinoma. One entry per CDR3 protein results from TCRdb running MiXCR on the PCR reads. The repertoire consists of 15,000 to 25,000 distinct CDR3 sequences, with 39% occurring once and the leading ten covering just under 20%. This clonotype was seen ten or more times. Sequenced input: esophageal tumor tissue. The TCR comes from a male donor with esophageal squamous cell carcinoma.

CDR3 coding DNA: TGCGCCAGCAGCTACGGACAGGGGGCGGATGGCTACACCTTC. Amino acids: CASSYGQGADGYTF. This sequence joins TRBV5-1 and TRBJ1-2; the match to TRBD1 covers 11 bases. The V segment lost 3 bases and the J segment 6 bases; nucleotides outside the gene matches: 4. CDR3 length: 14 residues. Germline loops: CDR1 SGHRS, CDR2 YFSETQ.